The 11 T cell receptor beta chains below come from one sample, sequenced in a study of spatial heterogeneity in lung cancer (dated by TCRdb to the late 2010s). The time point label for this specimen denotes: sample taken at primary tumor resection. Receptor libraries were prepared by 5' RACE. The data were produced on a NextSeq 500. Clones were called with MiXCR by TCRdb after fastp trimmed the public reads at Q25, and only in-frame beta chains were retained. One record per CDR3 amino acid sequence lists the most common genes and DNA. The sample has about 12,000 distinct CDR3 sequences on record, less than 4.5% of them singletons. Of the sample, under 55% falls within the top ten clones. The material was PBMCs, obtained at surgery. The receptor set was obtained from a male donor with early-stage non-small cell lung cancer.

This clonotype was recorded at least ten times. The rearrangement joins TRBV2 to TRBJ2-2; the D gene is possibly TRBD2 (5 bases). The V gene lost 1 base and the J gene lost 5 bases, with 11 bases spanning the gap. Germline CDR1 SNHLY, CDR2 FYNNEI. The CDR3 is 15 residues long. The CDR3 nucleotides read TGTGCCAGCAGTGAAGGGACTTACCAAACCGGGGAGCTGTTTTTT. It yields the protein CASSEGTYQTGELFF. The full variable domain, rest sourced from reference TRBV2 and TRBJ2-2, is EPEVTQTPSHQVTQMGQEVILRCVPISNHLYFYWYRQILGQKVEFLVSFYNNEISEKSEIFDDQFSVERPDGSNFTLKIRSTKLEDSAMYFCASSEGTYQTGELFFGEGSRLTVL.

This sequence joins TRBV15 and TRBJ2-7; TRBD1 might be the D (5 bases). Per germline, CDR1 LNHNV and CDR2 YYDKDF (reference sequence). CDR3 size: 15 residues. The ends were cut back, 0 bases at V and 1 base at J, with 10 bases in the middle. DNA for the CDR3: TGTGCCACCAGCAGAGACAGGGTTCCTTCCTACGAGCAGTACTTC. This sequence encodes CATSRDRVPSYEQYF.

This clonotype came up many times. The chain has TRBV18 and TRBJ2-2; perhaps TRBD2 as D (5 bases). This CDR3 region has 14 residues. Between the trimmed V and J ends, which lost 3 bases and 4 bases, there was a span of 9 bases. The germline V gene encodes CDR1 KGHSH and CDR2 LQKENI. This CDR3 reads CASSPAGITGELFF. In DNA form, the CDR3 reads TGTGCCAGCTCACCGGCCGGGATCACCGGGGAGCTGTTTTTT.

This clonotype is labeled medium-sized. This chain connects TRBV11-2 to TRBJ2-2, with no clear D. This CDR3 spans 18 amino acids. V lost 1 base and J 1 base, leaving 16 bases between the germline ends. Germline assignment: CDR1 SGHAT and CDR2 FQNNGV. For the CDR3, the DNA is TGTGCCAGCAGCTTAGTAGTTCTCGAGGCAGGGAACACCGGGGAGCTGTTTTTT. Translation: CASSLVVLEAGNTGELFF.

This clonotype was recorded at least ten times. The gene calls are TRBV4-1 and TRBJ1-2; D is possibly TRBD1 (5 bases). This CDR3 comprises 14 residues. Per germline, CDR1 MGHRA and CDR2 YSYEKL. V was shortened by 0 bases and J by 4 bases, with 9 bases between the two germline ends. The CDR3: CASSQDSTVYGYTF. Here the CDR3 DNA reads TGCGCCAGCAGCCAAGACTCGACAGTCTATGGCTACACCTTC.

This clonotype was picked up many times. The genes are TRBV7-2 and TRBJ2-7; TRBD1 agrees at 7 bases. J gave up 6 bases and V 5 bases, and 7 bases lay outside the gene matches. From germline, CDR1 is SGHTA and CDR2 FQGNSA. CDR3 length equals 13 residues. CDR3 bases: TGTGCCAGCAGCCTAGGGGGCCGGGGCGAGCAGTACTTC. It codes for CASSLGGRGEQYF.

This clonotype was observed at least ten times. This chain links TRBV7-2 with TRBJ1-1; 7 bases match TRBD1. The CDR3 has 13 residues. The trim removed 5 bases at V and 10 bases at J, leaving 10 bases unmatched. The V gene's germline CDR1 is SGHTA and CDR2 FQGNSA. CDR3 sequence: CASSPGTVASAFF. The CDR3 DNA follows: TGTGCCAGCAGCCCGGGGACAGTTGCTTCAGCTTTCTTT.

This clonotype was seen ten or more times. This chain connects TRBV10-3 to TRBJ1-3, with D perhaps matching TRBD1 (5 bases). The CDR3 has 14 amino acids. The ends were cut back, 6 bases at V and 0 bases at J, with 9 bases in the middle. In germline, CDR1 is ENHRY, CDR2 SYGVKD. The CDR3 nucleotides are TGTGCCATCAGGGACAACAGCTCTGGAAACACCATATATTTT. Protein: CAIRDNSSGNTIYF.

This clonotype was seen repeatedly, ten times or more. The chain links TRBV20-1 to TRBJ2-7, with D possibly being TRBD2 (7 bases). CDR3 length: 12 residues. The germline CDR1 and CDR2 sequences are DFQATT and SNEGSKA (reference sequence). V was pared by 3 bases and J by 5 bases, with 11 bases between. CDR3 sequence: CSASGGRHEQYF. For the CDR3, the DNA is TGCAGTGCTAGCGGGGGGCGGCACGAGCAGTACTTC.

The V call is TRBV9, the J call TRBJ2-1; D possibly uses TRBD1 or TRBD2 (7 bases each). CDR3 length equals 18 residues. V lost 6 bases and J lost 1, with 23 bases in between. The germline CDR1 and CDR2 sequences are SGDLS and YYNGEE. DNA for the CDR3: TGTGCCAGCAACCCGGGACAGCGGGGTCTAGCGTCCTACAATGAGCAGTTCTTC. Its translation is CASNPGQRGLASYNEQFF.

The chain links TRBV5-6 to TRBJ2-3, with D possibly matching TRBD1 (5 bases). The germline V gene has CDR1 SGHDT and CDR2 YYEEEE. Trimming took 1 base from V and 1 from J, leaving 16 bases between them. This CDR3 region has 17 residues. In DNA, the CDR3 is TGTGCCAGCAGCTTGTCCAGGGCCCCTCGCGGCACAGATACGCAGTATTTT. This gives the protein CASSLSRAPRGTDTQYF.